One T cell receptor (beta chain) is described in this entry. The data were taken from a study of shared clonotypes between healthy human individuals. The CDR3 loop spans 14 amino acids. Trimming removed 3 bases from V and 5 bases from J, with 11 bases in between. The germline V gene encodes CDR1 MDHEN and CDR2 SYDVKM. At deep level, the assay was performed. Profiling relied on immunoSEQ multiplex PCR, and the TCRdb table lists in-frame clones only, not all of them. The sample lists more than 850,000 clones, approximately 80% occurring once. Donation came from healthy HIV-negative adults that had no recent acute infections or vaccinations. Splitting of CD4+ cells produced CD45RA+ naive and CD45RA-negative memory subsets.

The clonotype was recovered from a man aged 18 to 29 in good health. Some clones in this sample may be carry-over from other donors' samples. The gene calls are TRBV28 and TRBJ1-5; D ambiguous. Specimen: memory CD4+ T cells from PBMCs. As to subset: CD45RA-negative fraction. This chain's CDR3 is CASSLRAVHQPQHF. In DNA, the CDR3 is TGTGCCAGCAGTTTGAGAGCGGTGCATCAGCCCCAGCATTTT.